These T cell receptor beta chains were read from a single sample in a study of blood T cell repertoires in COVID-19. Method: immunoSEQ multiplex PCR; TCRdb's copy keeps in-frame clones and lacks some. There are 150,000 or so clones in the sample; 84% occur only once, and 5.5% to 8% lies in the top ten. The material sequenced was peripheral blood. These receptors came from a woman between 45 and 65 years old in a cohort sampled during active or convalescent COVID-19. Each CDR3 is given without its conserved first and last residue.

ATTNLDRDEETQY	13	TRBJ2-5	TRBV24-1
ASSPLGGLYYGYT	13	TRBJ1-2	TRBV7-8
ASSGTSGGARLTGELF	16	TRBJ2-2	TRBV7-9
ASSLDTSLGVEQY	13	TRBJ2-7	TRBV5-1
ASSETGNTLQAF	12	TRBJ1-1	TRBV6-5
ASSRQEMNTEAF	12	TRBJ1-1	TRBV5-1
SVTGLGGTQY	10	TRBJ2-3	TRBV29-1
ASSFGQGRNEKLF	13	TRBJ1-4	TRBV11-1
ASSPGQVSSGNTIY	14	TRBJ1-3	TRBV19
ASSFIGRSGNTIY	13	TRBJ1-3	TRBV5-6
ASSPGIRLAVNEQF	14	TRBJ2-1	TRBV18
ASSPSSARMNRGSGQPQH	18	TRBJ1-5	TRBV27
ASSYRRGANYGYT	13	TRBJ1-2	TRBV6-5
ASSSQGFTYEQY	12	TRBJ2-7	TRBV11-1
ASSFLAGGQETQY	13	TRBJ2-5	TRBV11-2
ASSELSLRAWETQY	14	TRBJ2-5	TRBV6-1
ASSPGEGDEQY	11	TRBJ2-7	TRBV7-3
ASSDWGQNTEAF	12	TRBJ1-1	TRBV2
ASSRTGYSEQY	11	TRBJ2-7	TRBV9
ASSLGGSSAPQH	12	TRBJ1-5	TRBV18
ASSYEDSLIVDEQY	14	TRBJ2-7	TRBV6-6
ASSGQGDQPQH	11	TRBJ1-5	TRBV27